The clone carrying this T cell receptor beta chain was recorded a few times. This entry is derived from a study of blood T cells in healthy people across ages. RNA extraction gave at least 5.5 micrograms of total RNA per sample. Germline assignment: CDR1 SEHNR and CDR2 FQNEAQ (reference sequence). V was trimmed by 1 base and J by 3 bases, leaving 9 bases between them. The CDR3 runs to 14 residues. The second PCR ran roughly 6 to 12 cycles with a sample-barcoded 5' primer and J-beta primers. MiXCR, run by TCRdb on the 5' RACE reads, gives a single entry per CDR3 protein. This repertoire shows hundreds of thousands of distinct CDR3 sequences, around two fifths found once; its top ten account for 30%.

Source material: blood. This sequence was found in a man at least 80 years old in good health. V and J are TRBV7-9 and TRBJ2-5; D remains ambiguous. The CDR3 spells CASSLDPGKETQYF. The CDR3 DNA sequence: TGTGCCAGCAGCTTAGACCCAGGAAAAGAGACCCAGTACTTC.